This TCR beta chain was found in a study of T-cell reconstitution after alpha-beta-depleted transplantation in children (dated by TCRdb to 2016 to 2018). In the study overall: T-cell immune reconstitution after TCRalphabeta/CD19-depleted allogeneic hematopoietic cell transplantation in children was quantitatively tracked in the study by means of TCR repertoire profiling. What the study reported, not specific to this receptor: Over subsequent months, a decline in hyperexpanded clone frequencies was noted, and after one year, T-cell counts and TCRbeta diversity were mostly ascribed to newly produced T cells. The apparently early alphabetaT-cell count recovery about two months after transplant was reportedly dependent on only several hundred rapidly expanded clones derived from non-depleted graft cells. In some patients, high TCRbeta diversity at day 60 was attributed to recipient T cells and intrathymic progenitors that had survived conditioning.

The protocol used for the library was PCR. The data were produced on an Illumina HiSeq 2500. TCR libraries were prepared with molecular barcoding, using unique molecular identifiers to normalize TCRbeta repertoire quantification. TCRdb reprocessed the public reads (quality trimming at Q25 with fastp, clone calling with MiXCR) and kept in-frame beta chains. Rows with one shared CDR3 protein collapse into an entry with the most common genes and DNA. The sample table records roughly 350,000 distinct CDR3 sequences; 16% of these occur just once. The ten largest make up roughly 40% of the sample. This clonotype was counted only a few times. Its recognized antigen is unknown. No quality values exist for individual bases; no much larger clone is one base distant. The treatment or condition label of this sample denotes: allogeneic hematopoietic cell transplantation with graft depleted of TCRalphabeta T cells and CD19 B cells. The children who served as transplant recipients had been given grafts of TCRalphabeta/CD19-depleted allogeneic hematopoietic cells.

The trim is 6 bases for V and 1 base for J, with a gap of 9 bases between the germline ends. CDR1 and CDR2 were assigned from the germline V gene as KGHSH and LQKENI. Taken from cysteine to phenylalanine, the CDR3 has 13 residues. Kept here is only the CDR3 DNA, which spans 39 bases and is read in frame from base 1. This TCR was sampled from a male patient under 10 years old who had a stem cell transplant for acute lymphoblastic leukemia, so the T cells may come from the graft donor. The chain is made from TRBV18 and TRBJ2-5, with a weak D call of TRBD1 (5 bases match). The specimen comprised PBMCs, mostly from graft donor cells, sampled 360 days after TCRalphabeta/CD19-depleted stem cell transplant. Here the CDR3 is given as CASSIGAQETQYF. Here is the DNA: TGTGCCAGCTCCATAGGGGCCCAAGAGACCCAGTACTTC.